This entry lists 17 T cell receptor beta chains sequenced from one sample in a study of T cells after yellow fever vaccination (dated by TCRdb to between 2019 and 2020). The library relied on 5' RACE. TCRdb names Illumina NovaSeq 6000 as the instrument used. TCRdb applied fastp at Q25 and MiXCR to the public reads, then kept only in-frame beta chains. Duplicate CDR3 protein sequences are folded into a single record with the most common DNA and genes. For this sample the table gives about 330,000 distinct CDR3 sequences, of which 4.1% were detected only once. Together, the top ten hold around 23% of the sample. The treatment or condition tag for this specimen amounts to: live attenuated yellow fever vaccine strain. The starting material was PBMCs, obtained 5 days after the yellow fever booster vaccination. The receptors shown here come from a man between 18 and 35 years old who received the YFV17D yellow fever vaccine.

The chain joins TRBV7-6 to TRBJ2-2; D possibly uses TRBD1 or TRBD2 (6 bases each). V was shortened by 1 base and J by 3 bases, with 18 bases between the two germline ends. CDR1 and CDR2 (germline): SGHVS, FNYEAQ. The CDR3 totals 18 residues. DNA for the CDR3: TGTGCCAGCAGCTTAGAGCGGGTAGGGACAACACACACCGGGGAGCTGTTTTTT. It encodes CASSLERVGTTHTGELFF.

This clonotype was found many times. CDR3 sequence (DNA): TGCAGTGCCCCGGGACAGCTAACTATCGGCGGCTACACCTTC. This codes for CSAPGQLTIGGYTF. V gene TRBV20-1 combines with J gene TRBJ1-2; 7 positions match TRBD1. The trim removed 6 bases at V and 8 bases at J, leaving 15 bases unmatched. The CDR3 is 14 amino acids. The germline gives CDR1 DFQATT, CDR2 SNEGSKA (reference sequence).

This clonotype was observed a few times. CDR3 sequence (DNA): TGCAGCGACCTCAGGGGGGCGAGGAATGAAAAACTGTTTTTT. Translated, it gives CSDLRGARNEKLFF. The chain uses TRBV29-1 and TRBJ1-4; 7 bases map to TRBD1. The CDR3 has 14 amino acids. Germline-derived CDR1 and CDR2 are SQVTM and ANQGSEA. Losses at the gene ends were 7 bases for V and 5 bases for J; bases not matched to a gene: 10.

This clonotype has just one count. A much larger clone is a single base away; this may be a read error. The genes are TRBV12-3 or TRBV12-4 and TRBJ1-5; 7 bases fit TRBD1. The CDR3 loop spans 15 amino acids. The CDR3 nucleotides are TGTGGCAGCAGGGTCGGGACAGCTAGCAATCAGCCCCAGCATTTT. This encodes CGSRVGTASNQPQHF.

This clonotype has a handful of counts. The chain carries TRBV7-3 and TRBJ1-1; TRBD1 is a possible D gene (6 bases). The CDR3 totals 14 residues. Germline V gene sequence: CDR1 SGHTA, CDR2 FQGTGA. Trimming shortened V by 2 bases and J by 7 bases, and 14 bases separated the two germline ends. As DNA, the CDR3 is TGTGCCAGCAGCTTAGTTTCGGGACAAAGTGAAGCTTTCTTT. Its translation: CASSLVSGQSEAFF.

The V call is TRBV6-5, the J call TRBJ2-3; no firm D call. CDR3 length: 14 residues. V dropped 6 bases and J dropped 2 bases, with 12 bases sitting between them. Per germline, CDR1 MNHEY and CDR2 SVGAGI. The chain's CDR3 is CASRSTVFTDTQYF. The CDR3, as DNA: TGTGCCAGCAGGTCGACTGTTTTCACAGATACGCAGTATTTT.

V gene TRBV9 combines with J gene TRBJ2-7, with D perhaps assigned TRBD1 or TRBD2 (5 bases each). Trimming stripped 4 bases from V and 5 bases from J, with 19 bases between. CDR1 and CDR2 (germline): SGDLS, YYNGEE. CDR3 length equals 15 residues. The CDR3 bases are TGTGCCAGCAGCCCACTCGGGGCAGGGAGCGACGAGCAGTACTTC. It is translated as CASSPLGAGSDEQYF.

As DNA, the CDR3 is TGTGCCAGCAGACGGAATAGCGGGGGGCGTAACGGGGAGCTGTTTTTT. It codes for CASRRNSGGRNGELFF. The V call is TRBV6-2 or TRBV6-3, the J call TRBJ2-2, with 10 bases matching TRBD2. Trimming removed 6 bases from V and 7 bases from J; junction bases left unmatched: 11. The CDR3 runs 16 residues. Germline CDR1 reads MNHEY; CDR2 reads SVGEGT.

The chain joins TRBV7-9 to TRBJ1-5, with D perhaps matching TRBD1 (5 bases). The CDR3 length is 14 residues. The V gene's germline CDR1 is SEHNR and CDR2 FQNEAQ (reference sequence). V was trimmed by 5 bases and J by 5 bases, leaving 13 bases between them. The CDR3 protein is CASSGGARYQPQHF. The CDR3 coding sequence is TGTGCCAGCAGCGGAGGGGCGCGATATCAGCCCCAGCATTTT. The whole variable domain, remainder taken from reference TRBV7-9 and TRBJ1-5, is DTGVSQNPRHKITKRGQNVTFRCDPISEHNRLYWYRQTLGQGPEFLTYFQNEAQLEKSRLLSDRFSAERPKGSFSTLEIQRTEQGDSAMYLCASSGGARYQPQHFGDGTRLSIL.

This clonotype was recorded a few times. The J gene is TRBJ2-1, the V gene TRBV3-1; possible D gene TRBD1, 5 bases. Germline V lookup: CDR1 LGHDT, CDR2 YNNKEL (reference sequence). The V gene lost 4 bases and the J gene lost 5 bases, with 15 bases spanning the gap. The CDR3 loop spans 15 amino acids. CDR3 DNA sequence: TGTGCCAGCAGCCCCCAGGGCAGCGTTGACAATGAGCAGTTCTTC. It specifies CASSPQGSVDNEQFF.

This chain joins TRBV5-4 and TRBJ1-6, with D possibly TRBD1 on 5 matching bases. Trimming took 0 bases from V and 7 from J, leaving 8 bases between them. There are 14 residues in the CDR3. From germline, CDR1 is SGHNT and CDR2 YYREEE (reference sequence). CDR3: CASSLGTLNSPLHF. The CDR3 DNA follows: TGTGCCAGCAGCTTGGGGACACTGAATTCACCCCTCCACTTT.

This clonotype was seen a handful of times. The V and J genes are TRBV7-9 and TRBJ1-2; weak D call: TRBD1 (5 bases). CDR3 length: 15 residues. V was cut by 5 bases and J by 4 bases, with 17 bases left in between. CDR1 and CDR2 (germline): SEHNR, FQNEAQ (reference sequence). Here the CDR3 reads CASSPLQGNFYGYTF. In DNA form, the CDR3 reads TGTGCCAGCAGCCCCCTCCAGGGAAATTTCTATGGCTACACCTTC.

In this sample, this clonotype turned up a few times. The J gene is TRBJ2-3, the V gene TRBV20-1, with 8 bases fitting TRBD2. The CDR3 consists of 20 residues. J lost 1 base, V lost 4 bases, and 22 bases had no gene match. CDR1 and CDR2 from the germline V gene are DFQATT and SNEGSKA (reference sequence). The CDR3 region has the DNA TGCAGTGCTACCATAAGCGCGTTAGCGGGGTTCCCAAGCCGCACAGATACGCAGTATTTT. Protein sequence: CSATISALAGFPSRTDTQYF.

This clonotype was recorded many times. This chain joins TRBV12-3 or TRBV12-4 and TRBJ1-4; unclear D gene. The CDR3 consists of 13 residues. V gave up 1 base and J gave up 7 bases, with 7 bases separating them. DNA of the CDR3: TGTGCCAGCAGTTTAGGACAACTTGAAAAACTGTTTTTT. It is translated as CASSLGQLEKLFF.

This clonotype was detected many times. The V call is TRBV5-1, the J call TRBJ2-1; D unclear. Germline CDR1 reads SGHRS; CDR2 reads YFSETQ. The CDR3 is 15 amino acids. V was pared by 2 bases and J by 7 bases, with 16 bases between. The CDR3 sequence: CASSFRSNGVNEQFF. CDR3 in DNA: TGCGCCAGCAGCTTCCGGTCGAATGGGGTAAATGAGCAGTTCTTC.

This clonotype was detected a few times. This chain uses TRBV7-8 with TRBJ2-2; 12 nucleotides agree with TRBD2. The CDR3 runs 19 residues. Per the germline V gene, CDR1 is SGHVS and CDR2 is FQNEAQ. The J segment lost 3 bases and the V segment lost 5 bases, leaving 13 bases of the junction unmatched. CDR3 bases: TGTGCCAGCAGCCCAAAGACTAGCGGGGGCCCTCGGGACACCGGGGAGCTGTTTTTT. It encodes CASSPKTSGGPRDTGELFF.

Of note for this clonotype: One junction end does not reproduce the germline sequence, and a read error may be involved. The chain links TRBV4-2 to TRBJ1-5, with D unresolved. CDR1 and CDR2 (germline): LGHNA, YNFKEQ. The CDR3 runs to 13 residues. This chain's CDR3 is CASSQEISQPQQF. CDR3 coding DNA: TGTGCCAGCAGCCAAGAAATTTCCCAGCCCCAGCAATTT.